The clone carrying this T cell receptor (beta chain) has only one observation. This entry belongs to a study of blood T cell repertoires in COVID-19. Study-wide context: COVID-19 samples collected from the United States, Italy and Spain covered acute and convalescent phases. PBMCs, B-cell-depleted T cells, or T cells were the source of the cDNA or gDNA that made up the material.

CDR3 length equals 15 residues. Per the germline V gene, CDR1 is KGHSH and CDR2 is LQKENI. V was clipped by 2 bases and J by 3 bases, with 11 bases between them. Assignments of participants to cohorts depended upon their own reported clinical history. In the original analysis: Amplification of reference gene primers was used by the study to estimate nucleated cell counts. The data were produced by immunoSEQ multiplex PCR, yet TCRdb's version contains in-frame clones alone and is incomplete. That table furnishes V, J and clone size, whereas the DNA furnished D and trimming. The table includes 390,000 or so clones, around 83% detected once.

V usage is TRBV18 and J usage is TRBJ1-5; possible D gene TRBD1, 6 bases. The receptor comes from a woman in her fifties or sixties who had recovered from COVID-19. Sequenced input: PBMCs or T cells enriched from blood (not recorded which). The CDR3 region is CASSPRDKVNQPQHF. The CDR3 coding sequence is TGTGCCAGCTCACCAAGGGACAAGGTCAATCAGCCCCAGCATTTT. The entire variable domain, with the rest obtained from reference TRBV18 and TRBJ1-5, is as follows: NAGVMQNPRHLVRRRGQEARLRCSPMKGHSHVYWYRQLPEEGLKFMVYLQKENIIDESGMPKERFSAEFPKEGPSILRIQQVVRGDSAAYFCASSPRDKVNQPQHFGDGTRLSIL.